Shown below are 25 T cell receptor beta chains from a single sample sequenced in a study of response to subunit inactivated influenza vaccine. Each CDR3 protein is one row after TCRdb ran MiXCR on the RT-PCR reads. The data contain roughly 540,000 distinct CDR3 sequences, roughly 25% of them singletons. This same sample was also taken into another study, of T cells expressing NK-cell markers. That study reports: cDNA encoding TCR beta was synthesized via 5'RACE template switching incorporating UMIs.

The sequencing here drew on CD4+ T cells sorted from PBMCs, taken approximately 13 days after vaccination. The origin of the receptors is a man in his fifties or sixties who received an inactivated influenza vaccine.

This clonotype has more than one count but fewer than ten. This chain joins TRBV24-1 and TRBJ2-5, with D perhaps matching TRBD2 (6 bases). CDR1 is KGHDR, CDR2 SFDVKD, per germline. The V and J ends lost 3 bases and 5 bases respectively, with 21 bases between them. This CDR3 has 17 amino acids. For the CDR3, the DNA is TGTGCCACCAGTGATCCACGCGCCGGGACTGGGGGGGAGACCCAGTACTTC. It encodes CATSDPRAGTGGETQYF.

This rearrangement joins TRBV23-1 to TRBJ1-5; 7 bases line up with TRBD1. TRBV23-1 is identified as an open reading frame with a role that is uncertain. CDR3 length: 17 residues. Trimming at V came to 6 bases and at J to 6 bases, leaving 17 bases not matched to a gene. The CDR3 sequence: CASRQGDQAGSVQPQHF. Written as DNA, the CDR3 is TGCGCCAGCAGGCAGGGGGACCAGGCGGGGTCTGTTCAGCCCCAGCATTTT.

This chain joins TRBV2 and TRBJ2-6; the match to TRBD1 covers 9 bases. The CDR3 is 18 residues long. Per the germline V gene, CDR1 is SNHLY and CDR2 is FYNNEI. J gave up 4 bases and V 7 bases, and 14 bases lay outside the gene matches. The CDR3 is CASNLRQGVPFGANVLTF. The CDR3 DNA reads TGTGCCAGCAACTTAAGACAGGGGGTCCCCTTCGGGGCCAACGTCCTGACTTTC.

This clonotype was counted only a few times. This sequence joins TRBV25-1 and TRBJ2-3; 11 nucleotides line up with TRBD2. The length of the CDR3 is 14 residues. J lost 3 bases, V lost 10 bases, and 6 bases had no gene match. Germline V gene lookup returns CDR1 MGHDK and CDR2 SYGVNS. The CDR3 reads CATEASGGTDTQYF. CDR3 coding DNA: TGTGCCACCGAGGCTAGCGGGGGGACAGATACGCAGTATTTT.

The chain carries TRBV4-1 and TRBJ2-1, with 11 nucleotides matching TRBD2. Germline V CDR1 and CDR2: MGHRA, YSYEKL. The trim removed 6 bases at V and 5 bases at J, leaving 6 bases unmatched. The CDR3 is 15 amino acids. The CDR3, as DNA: TGCGCCAGCAGGCTAGCGGGGGGCCGGCACAATGAGCAGTTCTTC. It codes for CASRLAGGRHNEQFF.

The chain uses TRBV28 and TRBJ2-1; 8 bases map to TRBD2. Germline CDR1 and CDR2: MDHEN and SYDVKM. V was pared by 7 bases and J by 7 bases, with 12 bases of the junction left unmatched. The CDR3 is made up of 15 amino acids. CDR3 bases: TGTGCCAGCAAAGGAGCGGGAGCCACGGGGAATGAGCAGTTCTTC. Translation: CASKGAGATGNEQFF.

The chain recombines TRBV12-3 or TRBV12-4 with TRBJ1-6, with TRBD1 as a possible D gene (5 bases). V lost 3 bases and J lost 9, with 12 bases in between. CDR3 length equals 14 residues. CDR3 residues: CASSLATGLSPLHF. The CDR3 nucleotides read TGTGCCAGCAGTTTGGCTACAGGCCTTTCACCCCTCCACTTT.

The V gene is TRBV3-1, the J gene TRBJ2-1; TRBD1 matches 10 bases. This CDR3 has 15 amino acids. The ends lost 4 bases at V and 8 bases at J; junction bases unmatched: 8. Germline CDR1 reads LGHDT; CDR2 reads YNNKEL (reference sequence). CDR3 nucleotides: TGTGCCAGCAGCCCGACAGGGGGCATGGGCTATGAGCAGTTCTTC. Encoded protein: CASSPTGGMGYEQFF.

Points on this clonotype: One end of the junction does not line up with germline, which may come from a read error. The CDR3 nucleotides read TGCAGTGCTTTGGAGTCGGGACTAGTTTATAACTTC. Protein sequence: CSALESGLVYNF. This chain joins TRBV20-1 and TRBJ2-4, with 8 bases that match TRBD2. The CDR3 spans 12 residues. CDR1 and CDR2 (germline): DFQATT, SNEGSKA (reference sequence).

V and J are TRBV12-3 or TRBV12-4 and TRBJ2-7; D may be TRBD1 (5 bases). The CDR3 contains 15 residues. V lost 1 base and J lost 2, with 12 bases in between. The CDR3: CASSLGTLSPYEQYF. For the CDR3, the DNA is TGTGCCAGCAGTTTAGGGACACTCTCGCCCTACGAGCAGTACTTC.

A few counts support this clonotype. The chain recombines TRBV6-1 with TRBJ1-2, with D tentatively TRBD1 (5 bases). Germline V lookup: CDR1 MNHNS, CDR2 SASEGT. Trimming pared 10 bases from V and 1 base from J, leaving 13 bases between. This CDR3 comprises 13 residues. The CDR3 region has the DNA TGTGCCACCGAGCTACAGGTTAACTATGGCTACACCTTC. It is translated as CATELQVNYGYTF.

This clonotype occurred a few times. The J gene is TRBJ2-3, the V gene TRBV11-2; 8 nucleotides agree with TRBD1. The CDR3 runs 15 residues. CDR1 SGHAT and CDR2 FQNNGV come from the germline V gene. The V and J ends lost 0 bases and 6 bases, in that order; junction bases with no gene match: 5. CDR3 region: CASSLDRGPSDTQYF. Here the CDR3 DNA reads TGTGCCAGCAGCTTAGACAGGGGGCCCAGCGATACGCAGTATTTT.

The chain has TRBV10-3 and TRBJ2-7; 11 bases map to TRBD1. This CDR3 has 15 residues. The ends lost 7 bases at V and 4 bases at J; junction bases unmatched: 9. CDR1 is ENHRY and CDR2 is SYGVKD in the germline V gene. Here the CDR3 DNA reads TGTGCCATCACCGCACCGGGACAGGGGGGATACGAGCAGTACTTC. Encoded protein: CAITAPGQGGYEQYF.

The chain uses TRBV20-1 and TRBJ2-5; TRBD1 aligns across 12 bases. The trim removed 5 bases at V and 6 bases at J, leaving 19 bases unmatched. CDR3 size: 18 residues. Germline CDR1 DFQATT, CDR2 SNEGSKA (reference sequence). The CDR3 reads CSAFTGTGGRVQGKTQYF. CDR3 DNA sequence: TGCAGTGCTTTTACCGGGACAGGGGGCCGAGTTCAGGGGAAGACCCAGTACTTC.

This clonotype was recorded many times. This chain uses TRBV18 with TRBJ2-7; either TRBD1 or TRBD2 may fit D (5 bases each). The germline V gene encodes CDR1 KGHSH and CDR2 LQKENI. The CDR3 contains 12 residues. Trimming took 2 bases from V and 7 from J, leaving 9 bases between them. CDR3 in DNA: TGTGCCAGCTCACCAGGGACGCGGGAGCAGTACTTC. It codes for CASSPGTREQYF.

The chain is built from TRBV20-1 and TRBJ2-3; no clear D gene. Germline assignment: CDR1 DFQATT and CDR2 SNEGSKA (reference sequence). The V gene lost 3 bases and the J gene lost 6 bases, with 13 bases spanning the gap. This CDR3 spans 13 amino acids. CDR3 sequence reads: CSASMAIWDTQYF. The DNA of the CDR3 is TGCAGTGCTAGTATGGCTATTTGGGATACGCAGTATTTT.

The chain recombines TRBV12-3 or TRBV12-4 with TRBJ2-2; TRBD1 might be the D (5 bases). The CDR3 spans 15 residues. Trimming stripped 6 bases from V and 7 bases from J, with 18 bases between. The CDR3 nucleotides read TGTGCCAGCAGAACCCACCGTGGGGCGGACGGGGAGCTGTTTTTT. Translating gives CASRTHRGADGELFF.

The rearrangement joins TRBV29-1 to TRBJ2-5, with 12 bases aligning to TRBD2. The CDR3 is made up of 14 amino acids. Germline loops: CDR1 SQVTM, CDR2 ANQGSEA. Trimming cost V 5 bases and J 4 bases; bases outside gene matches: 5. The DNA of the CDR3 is TGCAGCGTTCTTGGACTAGCGGGAAGAGAGACCCAGTACTTC. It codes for CSVLGLAGRETQYF. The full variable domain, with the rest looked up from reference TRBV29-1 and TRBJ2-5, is SAVISQKPSRDICQRGTSLTIQCQVDSQVTMMFWYRQQPGQSLTLIATANQGSEATYESGFVIDKFPISRPNLTFSTLTVSNMSPEDSSIYLCSVLGLAGRETQYFGPGTRLLVL.

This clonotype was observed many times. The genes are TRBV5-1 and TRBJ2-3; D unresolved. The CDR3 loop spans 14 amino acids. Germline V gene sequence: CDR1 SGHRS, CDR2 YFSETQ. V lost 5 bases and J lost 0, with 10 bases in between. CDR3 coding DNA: TGCGCCAGCAGGGCGCAACCTAGCACAGATACGCAGTATTTT. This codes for CASRAQPSTDTQYF.

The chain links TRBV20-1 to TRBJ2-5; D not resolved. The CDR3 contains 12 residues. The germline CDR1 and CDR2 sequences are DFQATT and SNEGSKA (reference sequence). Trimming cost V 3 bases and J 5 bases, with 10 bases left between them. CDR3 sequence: CSASGSLETQYF. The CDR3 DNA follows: TGCAGTGCTAGTGGTAGTCTGGAGACCCAGTACTTC.

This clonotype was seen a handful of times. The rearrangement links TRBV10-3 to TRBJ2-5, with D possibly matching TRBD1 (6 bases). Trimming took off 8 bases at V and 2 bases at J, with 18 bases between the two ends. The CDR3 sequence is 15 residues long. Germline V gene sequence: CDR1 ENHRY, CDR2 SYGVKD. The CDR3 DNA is TGTGCCATCGGGGGCCGGGACCTTTATCAAGAGACCCAGTACTTC. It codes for CAIGGRDLYQETQYF.

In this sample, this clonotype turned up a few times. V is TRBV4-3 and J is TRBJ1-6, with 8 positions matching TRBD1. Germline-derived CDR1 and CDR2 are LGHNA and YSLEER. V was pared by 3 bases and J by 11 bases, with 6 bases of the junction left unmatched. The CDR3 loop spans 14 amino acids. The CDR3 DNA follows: TGCGCCAGCAGCCAGGACAGGGCAATAGCACCCCTCCACTTT. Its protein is CASSQDRAIAPLHF.

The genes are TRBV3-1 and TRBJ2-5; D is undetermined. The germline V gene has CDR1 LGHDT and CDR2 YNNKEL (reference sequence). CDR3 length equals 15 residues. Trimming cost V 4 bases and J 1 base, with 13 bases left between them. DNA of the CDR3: TGTGCCAGCAGCCTCCCCCGGACCACCCAAGAGACCCAGTACTTC. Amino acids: CASSLPRTTQETQYF.

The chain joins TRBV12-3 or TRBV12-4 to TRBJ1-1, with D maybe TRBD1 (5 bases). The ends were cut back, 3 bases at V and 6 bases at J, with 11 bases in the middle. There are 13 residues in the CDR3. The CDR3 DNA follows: TGTGCCAGCAGTTTCTTCGCGGGGGCTGAAGCTTTCTTT. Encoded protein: CASSFFAGAEAFF.

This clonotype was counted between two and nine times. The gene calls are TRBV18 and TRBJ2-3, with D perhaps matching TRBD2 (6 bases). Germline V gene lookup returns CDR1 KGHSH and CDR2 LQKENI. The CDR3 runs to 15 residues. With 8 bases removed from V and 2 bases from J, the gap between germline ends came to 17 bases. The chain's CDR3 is CASKGGPQVTDTQYF. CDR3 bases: TGTGCCAGCAAAGGAGGGCCCCAGGTCACAGATACGCAGTATTTT.